This TCR beta chain is from a study of blood T cell repertoires in COVID-19. Study summary: Acute and convalescent COVID-19 specimens originated in the United States, Italy and Spain. The cDNA or gDNA used as material had been derived from T cells, B-cell-depleted T cells, or PBMCs.

As processed by the authors: Estimates of nucleated cell counts were drawn from the amplification of reference gene primers. The data were produced by immunoSEQ multiplex PCR, yet TCRdb's version contains in-frame clones alone and is incomplete. V, J and clone size reflect that table, while D and trimming were determined from the DNA. The sample holds more than 150,000 clones, 85% to 95% seen once. Germline assignment: CDR1 MNHEY and CDR2 SMNVEV (reference sequence). This CDR3 is 15 amino acids long. Germline trimming cut 5 bases from V and 6 bases from J; bases unmatched to any gene: 11. The V gene is TRBV27, the J gene TRBJ2-7; 9 bases match TRBD2. Sequencing input: peripheral blood. This sequence originates from a man aged 45-65 years with acute or convalescent COVID-19. The CDR3 protein is CASSRWGGRASEQYF. The CDR3 DNA follows: TGTGCCAGCAGTCGTTGGGGCGGGAGGGCCTCCGAGCAGTACTTC.